Following are 23 T cell receptor beta chains from one sample sequenced in a study of T cells in Graves' hyperthyroidism and ophthalmopathy. RNA transcripts yielded amplified TCR beta CDR3 regions. First-round RT-PCR of the TCR CDR3 relied on the HTBI primer set. From the multiplex PCR reads, TCRdb called clonotypes with MiXCR, one entry per CDR3 protein. The data show about 680,000 distinct CDR3 sequences, with about a third seen just once and around 30% held by the top ten. Sequenced material: blood. The receptors were gathered from a woman aged 35 to 49 with Graves' hyperthyroidism.

The chain uses TRBV6-5 and TRBJ1-1; D not resolved. V lost 3 bases and J 4 bases, leaving 12 bases between the germline ends. This CDR3 comprises 14 residues. CDR1 and CDR2 from the germline V gene are MNHEY and SVGAGI. CDR3 nucleotide sequence: TGTGCCAGCAGTTATGGGTTTCCGGGCACTGAAGCTTTCTTT. Encoded protein: CASSYGFPGTEAFF.

V usage is TRBV7-8 and J usage is TRBJ1-1; D remains ambiguous. The CDR3 is 13 amino acids. The ends were cut back, 4 bases at V and 6 bases at J, with 12 bases in the middle. Germline values: CDR1 SGHVS, CDR2 FQNEAQ. The CDR3 here is CASSSQVIAEAFF. The CDR3 coding sequence is TGTGCCAGCAGCTCACAAGTTATCGCTGAAGCTTTCTTT.

J is TRBJ2-7 and V is TRBV29-1; TRBD1 agrees at 9 bases. V trimming: 4 bases; J trimming: 5 bases; junction bases outside the gene matches: 6. This CDR3 is 13 amino acids long. The germline V gene has CDR1 SQVTM and CDR2 ANQGSEA. The DNA for the CDR3 is TGCAGCGTTGCCGGGACAGGGCCCCACGAGCAGTACTTC. Protein product: CSVAGTGPHEQYF.

The rearrangement uses TRBV6-6 and TRBJ1-2, with D maybe TRBD1 (5 bases). Between the trimmed V and J ends, which lost 2 bases and 1 base, there was a span of 14 bases. Germline loops: CDR1 MNHNY, CDR2 SVGAGI (reference sequence). This CDR3 region has 16 residues. CDR3 amino acids: CASSYRRGAGNYGYTF. The CDR3 region has the DNA TGTGCCAGCAGTTACAGGCGAGGGGCGGGTAACTATGGCTACACCTTC.

This clonotype was observed at least ten times. This chain joins TRBV2 and TRBJ2-5; TRBD1 agrees at 7 bases. V lost 6 bases and J lost 2; bases outside the gene matches: 3. Germline V gives CDR1 SNHLY, CDR2 FYNNEI. The CDR3 sequence is 13 residues long. CDR3 nucleotides: TGTGCCAGCAGACCGGGACAGCAAGAGACCCAGTACTTC. Protein: CASRPGQQETQYF.

The V call is TRBV20-1, the J call TRBJ1-1, with D perhaps TRBD1 (6 bases). CDR3 length: 13 amino acids. Germline CDR1 and CDR2: DFQATT and SNEGSKA (reference sequence). V gave up 3 bases and J gave up 8 bases, with 16 bases separating them. The DNA of the CDR3 is TGCAGTGCTAGCGCCGGGCAGGGGACCGAAGCTTTCTTT. Translated, it gives CSASAGQGTEAFF.

With respect to this clonotype: The junction and the germline gene differ at one end; a read error may be behind it. J is TRBJ2-2 and V is TRBV6-1; a weak D match, TRBD2 (5 bases). The length of the CDR3 is 12 residues. From germline, CDR1 is MNHNS and CDR2 SASEGT. In DNA, the CDR3 is TGTGCCAGCAGCCGCGAATCCGGGGAGCTGCTTTTT. It translates to CASSRESGELLF.

As concerns this clonotype: One base away lies a much larger clone, so this may be a sequencing read error. The V gene is TRBV6-5, the J gene TRBJ1-4, with D hard to call. Germline values: CDR1 MNHEY, CDR2 SVGAGI. This CDR3 region has 12 residues. The DNA of the CDR3 is TGTGCCATCAGTTACTCTGGGGAAAAACTGTTTTTT. Its protein product is CAISYSGEKLFF.

This clonotype came up many times. At one end the junction does not follow the germline gene, possibly because of a read error. The rearrangement links TRBV7-7 to TRBJ1-2; 7 positions agree with TRBD1. The CDR3 runs 14 residues. Germline values: CDR1 SSHAT, CDR2 FNYEAQ (reference sequence). The CDR3 loop is CASSSGDRRYGYTF. The CDR3 region has the DNA TGTGCTAGCAGCTCGGGGGACAGACGCTATGGCTACACCTTC.

This clonotype showed up just a few times. The chain is built from TRBV12-3 or TRBV12-4 and TRBJ1-4; D uncertain. Trimming removed 5 bases at V and 0 bases at J, with 13 bases between. The length of the CDR3 is 16 residues. The CDR3 DNA is TGTGCCAGCAGTCCACCGGACGGCACAACTAATGAAAAACTGTTTTTT. Encoded protein: CASSPPDGTTNEKLFF.

The genes are TRBV20-1 and TRBJ1-5, with D hard to call. From germline, CDR1 is DFQATT and CDR2 SNEGSKA (reference sequence). This CDR3 contains 14 residues. V was trimmed by 3 bases and J by 10 bases, leaving 19 bases between them. The CDR3 protein is CSARRALGAGPQHF. CDR3 DNA: TGCAGTGCTAGGAGGGCCCTAGGTGCGGGCCCCCAGCATTTT.

This clonotype was counted once. A much more abundant neighbour one base away suggests this may be a read error. The gene calls are TRBV15 and TRBJ2-7; D uncertain. Looked up from germline, CDR1 is LNHNV and CDR2 is YYDKDF (reference sequence). This CDR3 is 14 amino acids long. The CDR3 DNA is TGTGCCAACAGCAGAGATTTACCGACCGGCGAGCAGTACTTC. Translated, it gives CANSRDLPTGEQYF. Using reference TRBV15 and TRBJ2-7 for the parts outside the CDR3, the full variable domain is DAMVIQNPRYQVTQFGKPVTLSCSQTLNHNVMYWYQQKSSQAPKLLFHYYDKDFNNEADTPDNFQSRRPNTSFCFLDIRSPGLGDTAMYLCANSRDLPTGEQYFGPGTRLTVT.

This clonotype was picked up a small number of times. This may arise from a read error, as a much more abundant clone is one base away. The gene calls are TRBV7-9 and TRBJ1-3; TRBD1 matches 7 bases. The CDR3 sequence is 15 residues long. In germline, CDR1 is SEHNR, CDR2 FQNEAQ (reference sequence). The CDR3 DNA reads TGTGCCAGCAGCTTAGACAGGGGCTCTGGAAGCACCATATATTTT. Translation: CASSLDRGSGSTIYF. Filled out from reference TRBV7-9 and TRBJ1-3, the complete variable domain reads DTGVSQNPRHKITKRGQNVTFRCDPISEHNRLYWYRQTLGQGPEFLTYFQNEAQLEKSRLLSDRFSAERPKGSFSTLEIQRTEQGDSAMYLCASSLDRGSGSTIYFGEGSWLTVV.

This clonotype was seen repeatedly, ten times or more. The V call is TRBV29-1, the J call TRBJ2-7, with a tentative D call TRBD1 (7 bases). Trimming left V 6 bases short and J 1 base short, with 16 bases between. Germline CDR1 is SQVTM and CDR2 is ANQGSEA. The CDR3 runs 14 residues. The CDR3 protein is CSVGGQGGSYEQYF. The CDR3 nucleotides read TGCAGCGTCGGCGGCCAGGGGGGATCCTACGAGCAGTACTTC.

The genes are TRBV7-6 and TRBJ1-6; the D gene is possibly TRBD1 (6 bases). Trimming removed 1 base at V and 10 bases at J, with 14 bases between. Germline V gene lookup returns CDR1 SGHVS and CDR2 FNYEAQ. The CDR3 runs to 15 residues. CDR3 nucleotides: TGTGCCAGCAGCTTAGTGGCAGGGGTTCGGTCACCCCTCCACTTT. This gives the protein CASSLVAGVRSPLHF.

At least ten counts were recorded for this clonotype. This rearrangement joins TRBV11-2 to TRBJ2-7, with 8 nucleotides matching TRBD2. CDR3 length: 12 residues. Looked up from germline, CDR1 is SGHAT and CDR2 is FQNNGV. V gave up 1 base and J gave up 9 bases; unmatched junction bases: 2. DNA of the CDR3: TGTGCCAGCAGCTTAGGCGCGGGAGGGCAGTACTTC. It specifies CASSLGAGGQYF.

Only a few counts were recorded for this clonotype. J is TRBJ1-5 and V is TRBV6-7; D uncertain. TRBV6-7 is recorded as an ORF, its role being uncertain. Deletions cut 0 bases from V and 2 bases from J, with 14 bases between. CDR3 length: 17 residues. The CDR3 DNA is TGTGCCAGCAGTTACTCCGCGGGCCTCGCGGGCAATCAGCCCCAGCATTTT. Its translation is CASSYSAGLAGNQPQHF.

The chain employs TRBV27 and TRBJ1-1; D unclear. V lost 5 bases and J 8 bases, leaving 18 bases between the germline ends. The CDR3 loop spans 14 amino acids. Germline V gene lookup returns CDR1 MNHEY and CDR2 SMNVEV (reference sequence). CDR3: CASSLWTGDGEAFF. The CDR3 DNA sequence: TGTGCCAGCAGTCTATGGACGGGTGACGGAGAAGCTTTCTTT.

The chain is built from TRBV20-1 and TRBJ2-2, with 8 bases matching TRBD1. CDR1 DFQATT and CDR2 SNEGSKA come from the germline V gene (reference sequence). V gave up 0 bases and J gave up 7 bases; unmatched junction bases: 7. This CDR3 is built from 15 residues. CDR3 DNA sequence: TGCAGTGCTAGAGAAGCAGGGGGCTTCGGCGGGGAGCTGTTTTTT. It translates to CSAREAGGFGGELFF.

V usage is TRBV15 and J usage is TRBJ1-5; D is undetermined. From germline, CDR1 is LNHNV and CDR2 YYDKDF (reference sequence). There are 12 residues in the CDR3. V shed 0 bases and J shed 11 bases, with 8 bases lying between them. This CDR3 reads CATSRDRETQHF. The DNA of the CDR3 is TGTGCCACCAGCAGAGATAGAGAGACCCAGCATTTT.

This clonotype was found many times. This chain joins TRBV12-3 or TRBV12-4 and TRBJ1-2, with 8 nucleotides matching TRBD1. The CDR3 contains 13 residues. V trimming: 6 bases; J trimming: 4 bases; junction bases outside the gene matches: 4. The CDR3 loop reads CASSLTGAYGYTF. The CDR3 DNA follows: TGTGCCAGCAGCTTGACAGGGGCCTATGGCTACACCTTC.

Details on this clonotype: A much more abundant neighbour one base away suggests this may be a read error. CDR3 region: CASSASEGGYGYTF. The CDR3 DNA reads TGTGCCAGCAGCGCCTCGGAGGGCGGATATGGCTACACCTTC. This chain uses TRBV7-9 with TRBJ1-2; the D is unclear. The germline V gene encodes CDR1 SEHNR and CDR2 FQNEAQ (reference sequence). There are 14 residues in the CDR3. Trimming removed 5 bases at V and 5 bases at J, with 15 bases between.

The V call is TRBV2, the J call TRBJ2-3; possibly TRBD2 for D (7 bases). V was trimmed by 7 bases and J by 4 bases, leaving 15 bases between them. The germline V gene encodes CDR1 SNHLY and CDR2 FYNNEI. The CDR3 totals 14 residues. As DNA, the CDR3 is TGTGCCAGCACCGGGGGGCAGACCTCAGATACGCAGTATTTT. It yields the protein CASTGGQTSDTQYF.